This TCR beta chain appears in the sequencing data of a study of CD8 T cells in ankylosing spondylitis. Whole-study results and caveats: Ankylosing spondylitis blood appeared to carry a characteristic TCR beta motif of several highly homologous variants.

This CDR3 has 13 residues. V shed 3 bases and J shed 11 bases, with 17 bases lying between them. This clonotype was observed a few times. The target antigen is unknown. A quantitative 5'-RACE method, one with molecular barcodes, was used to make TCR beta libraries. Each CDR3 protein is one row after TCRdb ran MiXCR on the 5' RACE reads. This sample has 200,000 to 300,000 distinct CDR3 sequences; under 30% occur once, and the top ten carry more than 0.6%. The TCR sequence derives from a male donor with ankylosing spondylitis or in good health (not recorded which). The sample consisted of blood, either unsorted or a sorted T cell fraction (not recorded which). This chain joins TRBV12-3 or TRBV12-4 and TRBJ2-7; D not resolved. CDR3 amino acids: CASSFDLVWVKYF. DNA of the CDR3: TGTGCCAGCAGTTTTGACCTGGTCTGGGTGAAGTACTTC.